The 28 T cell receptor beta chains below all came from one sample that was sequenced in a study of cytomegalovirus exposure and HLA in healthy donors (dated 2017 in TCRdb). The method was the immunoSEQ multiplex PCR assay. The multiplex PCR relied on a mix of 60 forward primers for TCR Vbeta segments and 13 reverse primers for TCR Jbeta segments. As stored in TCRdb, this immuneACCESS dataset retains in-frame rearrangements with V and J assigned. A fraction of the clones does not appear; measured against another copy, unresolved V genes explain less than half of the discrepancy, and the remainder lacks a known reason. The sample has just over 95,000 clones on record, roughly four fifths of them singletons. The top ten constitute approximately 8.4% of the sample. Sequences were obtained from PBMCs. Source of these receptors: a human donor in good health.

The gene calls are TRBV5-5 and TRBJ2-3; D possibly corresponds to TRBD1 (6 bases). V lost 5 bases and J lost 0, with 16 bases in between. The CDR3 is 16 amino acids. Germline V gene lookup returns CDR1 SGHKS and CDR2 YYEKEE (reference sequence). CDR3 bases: TGTGCCAGCAGTCCCCGTCAGGGGCTCAGCACAGATACGCAGTATTTT. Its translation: CASSPRQGLSTDTQYF.

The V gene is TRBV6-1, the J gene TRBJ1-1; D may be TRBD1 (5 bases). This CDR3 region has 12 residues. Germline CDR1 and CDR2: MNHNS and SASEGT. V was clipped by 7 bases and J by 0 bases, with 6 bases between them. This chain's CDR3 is CASTDMNTEAFF. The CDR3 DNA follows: TGTGCCAGCACGGACATGAACACTGAAGCTTTCTTT.

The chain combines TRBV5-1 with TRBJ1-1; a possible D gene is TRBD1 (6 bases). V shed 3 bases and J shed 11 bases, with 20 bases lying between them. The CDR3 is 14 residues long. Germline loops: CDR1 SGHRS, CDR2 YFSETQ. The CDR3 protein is CASSYSQGLTGAFF. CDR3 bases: TGCGCCAGCAGCTACAGCCAGGGGCTTACTGGGGCTTTCTTT.

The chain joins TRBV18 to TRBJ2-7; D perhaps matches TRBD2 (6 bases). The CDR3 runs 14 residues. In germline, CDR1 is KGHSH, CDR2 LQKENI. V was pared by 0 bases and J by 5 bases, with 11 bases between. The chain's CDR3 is CASSPPSLANEQYF. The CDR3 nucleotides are TGTGCCAGCTCACCACCGAGTCTAGCGAACGAGCAGTACTTC.

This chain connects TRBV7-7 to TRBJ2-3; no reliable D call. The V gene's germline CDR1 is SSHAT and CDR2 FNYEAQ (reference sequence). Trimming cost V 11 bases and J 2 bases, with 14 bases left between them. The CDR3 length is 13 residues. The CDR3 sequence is CASKPKHTDTQYF. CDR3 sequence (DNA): TGTGCCTCCAAACCGAAACACACAGATACGCAGTATTTT.

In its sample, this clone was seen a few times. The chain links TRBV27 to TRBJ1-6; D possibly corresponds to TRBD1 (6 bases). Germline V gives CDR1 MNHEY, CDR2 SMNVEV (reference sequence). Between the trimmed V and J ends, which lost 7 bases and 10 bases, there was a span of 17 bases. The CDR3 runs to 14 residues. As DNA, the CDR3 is TGTGCCAGCACACCGGGACCGGACAGATCACCCCTCCACTTT. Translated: CASTPGPDRSPLHF.

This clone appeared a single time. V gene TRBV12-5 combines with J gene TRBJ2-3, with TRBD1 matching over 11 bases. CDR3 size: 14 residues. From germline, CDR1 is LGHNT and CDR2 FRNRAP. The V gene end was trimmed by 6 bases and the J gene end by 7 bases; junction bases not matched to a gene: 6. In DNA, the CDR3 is TGTGCTAGTGGCAGGACAGGGGGCGGGAATACGCAGTATTTT. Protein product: CASGRTGGGNTQYF.

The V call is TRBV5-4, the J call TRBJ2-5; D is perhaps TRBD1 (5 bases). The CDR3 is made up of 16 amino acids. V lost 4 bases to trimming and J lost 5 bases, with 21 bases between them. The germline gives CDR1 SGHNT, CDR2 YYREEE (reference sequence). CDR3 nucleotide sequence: TGTGCCAGCAGCCCGGACACGGGCTGGGGTGGGGAGACCCAGTACTTC. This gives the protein CASSPDTGWGGETQYF.

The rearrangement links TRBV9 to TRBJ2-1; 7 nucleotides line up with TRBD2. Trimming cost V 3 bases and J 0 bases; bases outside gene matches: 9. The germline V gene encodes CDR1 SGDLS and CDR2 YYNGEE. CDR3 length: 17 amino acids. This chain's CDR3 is CASSEAPAGSSYNEQFF. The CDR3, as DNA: TGTGCCAGCAGCGAAGCGCCAGCGGGAAGCTCCTACAATGAGCAGTTCTTC.

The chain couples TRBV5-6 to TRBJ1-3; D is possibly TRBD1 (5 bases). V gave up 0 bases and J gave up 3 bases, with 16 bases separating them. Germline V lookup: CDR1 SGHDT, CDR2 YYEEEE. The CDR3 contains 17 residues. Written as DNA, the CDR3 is TGTGCCAGCAGCTTGGGTTTGTCAGGGCGCTTTGGAAACACCATATATTTT. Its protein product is CASSLGLSGRFGNTIYF. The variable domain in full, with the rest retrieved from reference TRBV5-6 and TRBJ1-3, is DAGVTQSPTHLIKTRGQQVTLRCSPKSGHDTVSWYQQALGQGPQFIFQYYEEEERQRGNFPDRFSGHQFPNYSSELNVNALLLGDSALYLCASSLGLSGRFGNTIYFGEGSWLTVV.

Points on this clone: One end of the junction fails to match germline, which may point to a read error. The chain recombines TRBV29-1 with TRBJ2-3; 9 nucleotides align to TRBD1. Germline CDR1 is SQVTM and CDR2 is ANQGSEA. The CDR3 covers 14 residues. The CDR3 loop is CSFEDRGVTDTQYF. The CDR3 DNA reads TGCAGCTTTGAGGACAGGGGTGTCACAGATACGCAGTATTTT.

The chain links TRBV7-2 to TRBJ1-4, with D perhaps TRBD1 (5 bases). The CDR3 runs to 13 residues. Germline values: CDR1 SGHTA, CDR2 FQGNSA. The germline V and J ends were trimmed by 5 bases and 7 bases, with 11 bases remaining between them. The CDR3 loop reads CASSRGGFEKLFF. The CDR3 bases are TGTGCCAGCAGCCGGGGGGGGTTTGAAAAACTGTTTTTT.

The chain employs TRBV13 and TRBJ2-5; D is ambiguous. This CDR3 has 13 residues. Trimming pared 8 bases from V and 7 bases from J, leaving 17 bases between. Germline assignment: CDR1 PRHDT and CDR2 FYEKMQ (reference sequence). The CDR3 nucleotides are TGTGCCAGCGGCCTCCAGCGTTTACGGACCCAGTACTTC. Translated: CASGLQRLRTQYF.

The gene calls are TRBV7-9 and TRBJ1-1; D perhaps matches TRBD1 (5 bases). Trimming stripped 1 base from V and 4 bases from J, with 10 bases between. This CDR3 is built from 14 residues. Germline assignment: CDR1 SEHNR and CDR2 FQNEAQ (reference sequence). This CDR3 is CASSLGRGLTEAFF. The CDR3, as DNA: TGTGCCAGCAGCTTAGGACGGGGACTCACTGAAGCTTTCTTT. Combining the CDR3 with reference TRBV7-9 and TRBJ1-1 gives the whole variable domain DTGVSQNPRHKITKRGQNVTFRCDPISEHNRLYWYRQTLGQGPEFLTYFQNEAQLEKSRLLSDRFSAERPKGSFSTLEIQRTEQGDSAMYLCASSLGRGLTEAFFGQGTRLTVV.

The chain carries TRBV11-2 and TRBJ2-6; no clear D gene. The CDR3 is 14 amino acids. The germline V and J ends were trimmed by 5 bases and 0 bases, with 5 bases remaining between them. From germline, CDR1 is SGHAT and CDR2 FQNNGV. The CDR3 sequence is CASSKSSGANVLTF. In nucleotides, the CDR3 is TGTGCCAGCAGCAAGAGCTCTGGGGCCAACGTCCTGACTTTC.

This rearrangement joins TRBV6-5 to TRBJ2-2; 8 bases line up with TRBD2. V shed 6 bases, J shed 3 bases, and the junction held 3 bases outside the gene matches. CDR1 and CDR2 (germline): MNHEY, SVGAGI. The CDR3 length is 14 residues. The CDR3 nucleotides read TGTGCCAGCAGGGCCGGGAGGGACACCGGGGAGCTGTTTTTT. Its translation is CASRAGRDTGELFF.

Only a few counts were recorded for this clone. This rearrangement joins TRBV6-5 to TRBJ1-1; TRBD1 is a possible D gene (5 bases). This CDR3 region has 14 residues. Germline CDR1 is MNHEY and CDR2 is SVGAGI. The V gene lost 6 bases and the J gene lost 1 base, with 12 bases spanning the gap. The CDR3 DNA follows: TGTGCCAGCAGCAGACAGAGACCGAACACTGAAGCTTTCTTT. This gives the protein CASSRQRPNTEAFF.

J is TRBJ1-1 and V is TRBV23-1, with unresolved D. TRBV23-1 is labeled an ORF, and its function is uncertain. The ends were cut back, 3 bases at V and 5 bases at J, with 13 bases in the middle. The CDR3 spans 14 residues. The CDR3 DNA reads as TGCGCCAGCAGTCAGAGGAGGGTCAAAACTGAAGCTTTCTTT. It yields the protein CASSQRRVKTEAFF.

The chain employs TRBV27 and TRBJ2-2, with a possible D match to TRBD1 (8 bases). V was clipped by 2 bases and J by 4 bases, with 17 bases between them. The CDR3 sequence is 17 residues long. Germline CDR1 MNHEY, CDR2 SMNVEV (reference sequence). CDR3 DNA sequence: TGTGCCAGCAGTTTAAGGGGGGGGACAGGTAGCACCGGGGAGCTGTTTTTT. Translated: CASSLRGGTGSTGELFF.

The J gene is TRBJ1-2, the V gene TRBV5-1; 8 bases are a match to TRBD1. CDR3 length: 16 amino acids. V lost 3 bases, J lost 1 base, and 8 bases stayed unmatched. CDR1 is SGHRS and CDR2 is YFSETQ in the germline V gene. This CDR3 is CASSSGQDILNYGYTF. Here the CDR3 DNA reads TGCGCCAGCAGCTCGGGACAGGATATTCTTAACTATGGCTACACCTTC.

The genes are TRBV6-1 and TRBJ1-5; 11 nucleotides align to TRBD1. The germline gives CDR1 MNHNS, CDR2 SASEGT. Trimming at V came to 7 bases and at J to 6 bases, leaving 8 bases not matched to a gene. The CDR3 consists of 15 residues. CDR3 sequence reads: CASIPRTGGVQPQHF. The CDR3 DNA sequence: TGTGCCAGCATCCCCAGGACAGGGGGCGTTCAGCCCCAGCATTTT.

The CDR3 protein is CAISDLQGTSPLHF. For the CDR3, the DNA is TGTGCCATCAGTGATTTACAGGGTACTTCACCCCTCCACTTT. This chain connects TRBV10-3 to TRBJ1-6, with D possibly TRBD1 on 6 matching bases. The germline V gene has CDR1 ENHRY and CDR2 SYGVKD. CDR3 length: 14 amino acids. V was cut by 3 bases and J by 9 bases, with 12 bases left in between.

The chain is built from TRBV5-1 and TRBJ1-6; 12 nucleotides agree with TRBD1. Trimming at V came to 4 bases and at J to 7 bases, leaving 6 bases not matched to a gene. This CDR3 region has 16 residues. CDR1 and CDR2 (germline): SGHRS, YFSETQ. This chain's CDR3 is CASSPGTGGRNSPLHF. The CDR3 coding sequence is TGCGCCAGCAGCCCGGGGACAGGGGGCAGGAATTCACCCCTCCACTTT.

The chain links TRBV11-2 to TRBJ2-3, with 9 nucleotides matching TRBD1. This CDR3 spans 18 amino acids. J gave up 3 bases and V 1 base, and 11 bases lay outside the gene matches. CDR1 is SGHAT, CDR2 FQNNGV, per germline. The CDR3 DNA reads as TGTGCCAGCAGCTTAGTATCTTGGGACAGGGTAATGACAGATACGCAGTATTTT. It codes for CASSLVSWDRVMTDTQYF.

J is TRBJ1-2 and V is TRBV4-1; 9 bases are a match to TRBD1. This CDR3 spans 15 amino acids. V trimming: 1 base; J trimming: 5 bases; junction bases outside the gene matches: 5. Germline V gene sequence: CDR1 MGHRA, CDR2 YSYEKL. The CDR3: CASSQGPGQGYGYTF. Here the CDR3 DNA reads TGCGCCAGCAGCCAAGGACCGGGACAGGGATATGGCTACACCTTC.

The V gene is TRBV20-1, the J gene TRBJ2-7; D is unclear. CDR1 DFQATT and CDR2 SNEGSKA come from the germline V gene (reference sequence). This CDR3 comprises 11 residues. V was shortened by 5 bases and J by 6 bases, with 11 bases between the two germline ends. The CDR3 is CSASPLGEQYF. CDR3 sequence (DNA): TGCAGTGCTTCGCCCCTCGGCGAGCAGTACTTC.

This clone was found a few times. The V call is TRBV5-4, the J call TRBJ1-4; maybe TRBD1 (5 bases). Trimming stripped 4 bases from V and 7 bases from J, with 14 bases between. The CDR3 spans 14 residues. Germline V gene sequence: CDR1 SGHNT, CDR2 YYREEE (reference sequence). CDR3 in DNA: TGTGCCAGCAGCCACGGAATGGGGCGTGAAAAACTGTTTTTT. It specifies CASSHGMGREKLFF.

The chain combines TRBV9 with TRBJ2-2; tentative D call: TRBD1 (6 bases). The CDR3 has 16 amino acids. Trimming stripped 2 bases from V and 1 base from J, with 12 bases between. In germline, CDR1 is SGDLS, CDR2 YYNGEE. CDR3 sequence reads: CASSVGHRLNTGELFF. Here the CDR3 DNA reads TGTGCCAGCAGCGTGGGACATCGTCTGAACACCGGGGAGCTGTTTTTT.